A single sample is the source of the 30 T cell receptor beta chains below, sequenced in a study of blood T cell repertoires in COVID-19. TCRdb's table, derived via immunoSEQ multiplex PCR, lists solely in-frame clones and lacks some. The sample has a few hundred thousand clones; 83% are singletons. The specimen sequenced was peripheral blood. These receptors came from a woman in her fifties or sixties with acute or convalescent COVID-19.

The CDR3 nucleotides read TGTGCCAGTAGTCCAGACGGGGGATCGCCCCAGCATTTT. Residues: CASSPDGGSPQHF. The rearrangement joins TRBV19 to TRBJ1-5, with a weak D call TRBD1 (5 bases). Between the trimmed V and J ends, which lost 5 bases and 9 bases, there was a span of 14 bases. The CDR3 extends over 13 amino acids. From germline, CDR1 is LNHDA and CDR2 SQIVND (reference sequence). The entire variable domain, with the rest obtained from reference TRBV19 and TRBJ1-5, is as follows: DGGITQSPKYLFRKEGQNVTLSCEQNLNHDAMYWYRQDPGQGLRLIYYSQIVNDFQKGDIAEGYSVSREKKESFPLTVTSAQKNPTAFYLCASSPDGGSPQHFGDGTRLSIL.

The V gene is TRBV28, the J gene TRBJ1-1; perhaps TRBD1 as D (6 bases). The V end was cut by 5 bases, the J end by 3 bases, with 16 bases between. Germline V CDR1 and CDR2: MDHEN, SYDVKM. This CDR3 region has 15 residues. DNA of the CDR3: TGTGCCAGCAGTCCGACACAGGGTCCTGACACTGAAGCTTTCTTT. It encodes CASSPTQGPDTEAFF.

V gene TRBV7-9 combines with J gene TRBJ2-2; 10 bases agree with TRBD1. The CDR3 runs 16 residues. The germline V gene has CDR1 SEHNR and CDR2 FQNEAQ (reference sequence). The trim removed 3 bases at V and 6 bases at J, leaving 7 bases unmatched. CDR3 coding DNA: TGTGCCAGCAGCTTTTATCCGACAGGGGGCTCCGGGGAGCTGTTTTTT. Protein product: CASSFYPTGGSGELFF. The full variable domain, rest sourced from reference TRBV7-9 and TRBJ2-2, is DTGVSQNPRHKITKRGQNVTFRCDPISEHNRLYWYRQTLGQGPEFLTYFQNEAQLEKSRLLSDRFSAERPKGSFSTLEIQRTEQGDSAMYLCASSFYPTGGSGELFFGEGSRLTVL.

This clone was counted once. The DNA for the CDR3 is TGTGCCACCAGTGATACTAGCGGGTCCACAGATACGCAGTATTTT. It codes for CATSDTSGSTDTQYF. V is TRBV24-1 and J is TRBJ2-3, with TRBD2 matching over 9 bases. Per germline, CDR1 KGHDR and CDR2 SFDVKD. V lost 3 bases to trimming and J lost 2 bases; unmatched junction nucleotides: 2. CDR3 size: 15 residues.

This sequence joins TRBV5-1 and TRBJ2-1; TRBD1 might be the D (6 bases). This CDR3 has 14 residues. Germline loops: CDR1 SGHRS, CDR2 YFSETQ. V lost 3 bases and J lost 15, with 22 bases in between. CDR3 nucleotides: TGCGCCAGCAGCTCCACAGGGAGAGCCGGGCAGCCGTTCTTC. Amino acids: CASSSTGRAGQPFF.

The chain employs TRBV10-3 and TRBJ1-1; D ambiguous. This CDR3 has 14 residues. The germline gives CDR1 ENHRY, CDR2 SYGVKD. Deletions cut 4 bases from V and 7 bases from J, with 16 bases between. CDR3 residues: CAISATPLNIEAFF. In nucleotides, the CDR3 is TGTGCCATCAGTGCTACCCCCCTAAATATTGAAGCTTTCTTT.

The rearrangement uses TRBV2 and TRBJ2-2; D is uncertain. Trimming pared 6 bases from V and 3 bases from J, leaving 5 bases between. Looked up from germline, CDR1 is SNHLY and CDR2 is FYNNEI. The CDR3 covers 12 residues. Here the CDR3 DNA reads TGTGCCAGCAGGGCTGACACCGGGGAGCTGTTTTTT. It translates to CASRADTGELFF.

This CDR3 reads CASSEVGTFGDEQYV. CDR3 coding DNA: TGTGCCAGCAGTGAAGTGGGGACATTCGGGGACGAGCAGTACGTC. The chain combines TRBV6-1 with TRBJ2-7, with a possible D match to TRBD1 (6 bases). This CDR3 is 15 amino acids long. Germline CDR1 reads MNHNS; CDR2 reads SASEGT. The V gene lost 1 base and the J gene lost 5 bases, with 15 bases spanning the gap.

In this sample, this clone turned up once. This chain uses TRBV6-5 with TRBJ1-5; 12 bases map to TRBD1. CDR1 is MNHEY, CDR2 SVGAGI, per germline. The CDR3 sequence is 15 residues long. V lost 8 bases, J lost 2 bases, and 4 bases stayed unmatched. The CDR3 sequence is CASRDRGPGNQPQHF. CDR3 DNA: TGTGCCAGCCGGGACAGGGGGCCCGGCAATCAGCCCCAGCATTTT.

This clone has only one observation. The V and J genes are TRBV7-9 and TRBJ1-1; 10 bases fit TRBD1. V shed 0 bases, J shed 4 bases, and the junction held 5 bases outside the gene matches. The CDR3 sequence is 16 residues long. Germline V gene sequence: CDR1 SEHNR, CDR2 FQNEAQ (reference sequence). The CDR3 DNA is TGTGCCAGCAGCTTAGCCTCTTGGACAGGGGGCACTGAAGCTTTCTTT. Amino acids: CASSLASWTGGTEAFF.

In this sample, this clone turned up once. The rearrangement links TRBV2 to TRBJ1-2; D remains ambiguous. Trimming stripped 4 bases from V and 1 base from J, with 7 bases between. Germline V lookup: CDR1 SNHLY, CDR2 FYNNEI. The CDR3 spans 13 residues. This CDR3 reads CASSGIYNYGYTF. Written as DNA, the CDR3 is TGTGCCAGCAGTGGAATCTATAACTATGGCTACACCTTC.

The chain recombines TRBV2 with TRBJ1-2; no clear D. CDR3 size: 12 residues. Germline loops: CDR1 SNHLY, CDR2 FYNNEI. Deletions cut 2 bases from V and 4 bases from J, with 5 bases between. In DNA form, the CDR3 reads TGTGCCAGCAGTGAATCGGTCTATGGCTACACCTTC. This gives the protein CASSESVYGYTF. Using reference TRBV2 and TRBJ1-2 for the parts outside the CDR3, the full variable domain is EPEVTQTPSHQVTQMGQEVILRCVPISNHLYFYWYRQILGQKVEFLVSFYNNEISEKSEIFDDQFSVERPDGSNFTLKIRSTKLEDSAMYFCASSESVYGYTFGSGTRLTVV.

The V call is TRBV30, the J call TRBJ2-3; 8 bases are shared with TRBD2. Per germline, CDR1 GTSNPN and CDR2 SVGIG (reference sequence). Unmatched junction bases numbered 8, after V lost 3 bases and J lost 0 bases. The CDR3 totals 16 residues. CDR3 nucleotide sequence: TGTGCCTGGAGCGGAGCGGGGGCCCAAAGCACAGATACGCAGTATTTT. This translates into CAWSGAGAQSTDTQYF. The full variable domain, in which reference TRBV30 and TRBJ2-3 provide the parts outside the CDR3, is SQTIHQWPATLVQPVGSPLSLECTVEGTSNPNLYWYRQAAGRGLQLLFYSVGIGQISSEVPQNLSASRPQDRQFILSSKKLLLSDSGFYLCAWSGAGAQSTDTQYFGPGTRLTVL.

The chain employs TRBV11-2 and TRBJ2-5; a weak D match, TRBD2 (7 bases). The length of the CDR3 is 14 residues. Germline assignment: CDR1 SGHAT and CDR2 FQNNGV. V dropped 3 bases and J dropped 5 bases, with 13 bases sitting between them. CDR3 amino acids: CASSFPGGVETQYF. CDR3 bases: TGTGCCAGCAGCTTCCCGGGGGGCGTGGAGACCCAGTACTTC.

The J gene is TRBJ2-7, the V gene TRBV12-3 or TRBV12-4; TRBD1 aligns across 9 bases. The CDR3 covers 13 residues. V lost 4 bases and J lost 6; bases outside the gene matches: 4. Here the CDR3 DNA reads TGTGCCAGCAGTTGGGACAGGGCGGGCGAGCAGTACGTC. Translation gives CASSWDRAGEQYV.

This sequence joins TRBV30 and TRBJ2-4; 9 positions agree with TRBD1. The germline gives CDR1 GTSNPN, CDR2 SVGIG (reference sequence). V lost 8 bases to trimming and J lost 8 bases; unmatched junction nucleotides: 13. The CDR3 extends over 14 amino acids. The CDR3 sequence is CALSVQGAVDIQYF. The CDR3 nucleotides read TGTGCCCTCTCGGTACAGGGGGCGGTAGACATTCAGTACTTC.

This chain joins TRBV24-1 and TRBJ2-3, with D hard to call. CDR1 KGHDR and CDR2 SFDVKD come from the germline V gene. The V gene lost 9 bases and the J gene lost 2 bases, with 8 bases spanning the gap. The CDR3 extends over 12 amino acids. CDR3 amino acids: CATVALTDTQYF. The CDR3 DNA reads as TGTGCCACCGTGGCCCTCACAGATACGCAGTATTTT.

The chain couples TRBV11-2 to TRBJ1-3; D is perhaps TRBD1 (5 bases). The CDR3 has 15 amino acids. Germline V gene lookup returns CDR1 SGHAT and CDR2 FQNNGV. V shed 4 bases and J shed 0 bases, with 10 bases lying between them. CDR3 DNA sequence: TGTGCCAGCAGCTCCGTCAGGGCCTCTGGAAACACCATATATTTT. Protein sequence: CASSSVRASGNTIYF.

The chain couples TRBV7-9 to TRBJ1-1; D not resolved. CDR1 is SEHNR, CDR2 FQNEAQ, per germline (reference sequence). The V end lost 5 bases, the J end lost 5 bases, and 15 bases lay between the germline ends. The CDR3 loop spans 14 amino acids. CDR3 DNA: TGTGCCAGCAGCGCCGTCCGGGAAAATACTGAAGCTTTCTTT. It yields the protein CASSAVRENTEAFF.

The V and J genes are TRBV5-1 and TRBJ2-1; 8 bases map to TRBD2. Trimming at V came to 3 bases and at J to 5 bases, leaving 10 bases not matched to a gene. The CDR3 spans 16 residues. Germline assignment: CDR1 SGHRS and CDR2 YFSETQ. As DNA, the CDR3 is TGCGCCAGCAGCTGGCGGGAAGCGGGGGCGAACAATGAGCAGTTCTTC. Amino acid sequence: CASSWREAGANNEQFF.

This chain joins TRBV2 and TRBJ1-1; D might be TRBD1 (5 bases). V lost 3 bases and J lost 3, with 14 bases in between. The germline V gene encodes CDR1 SNHLY and CDR2 FYNNEI. The CDR3 runs 15 residues. This chain's CDR3 is CASSERQGGDTEAFF. CDR3 nucleotides: TGTGCCAGCAGTGAGCGGCAGGGTGGGGACACTGAAGCTTTCTTT.

This rearrangement joins TRBV11-3 to TRBJ2-1, with TRBD2 matching over 12 bases. The CDR3 runs to 18 residues. Germline V gives CDR1 SGHNT, CDR2 YENEEA. The V segment lost 4 bases and the J segment 4 bases; nucleotides outside the gene matches: 11. CDR3 sequence (DNA): TGTGCCAGCAGCTCCCTTGCTACAGGACTAGCGGGGTACAATGAGCAGTTCTTC. It codes for CASSSLATGLAGYNEQFF.

V and J are TRBV10-2 and TRBJ1-2; TRBD1 matches at 10 bases. Trimming removed 6 bases from V and 3 bases from J; junction bases left unmatched: 7. The length of the CDR3 is 15 residues. In germline, CDR1 is WSHSY, CDR2 SAAADI. The CDR3 DNA reads TGCGCCAGCAGGACCCCGGGACAGGGGCACTATGGCTACACCTTC. Its translation: CASRTPGQGHYGYTF.

The chain uses TRBV6-2 or TRBV6-3 and TRBJ2-5; 12 bases map to TRBD1. This CDR3 contains 15 residues. J was trimmed by 5 bases and V by 5 bases; bases with no gene match: 6. Germline values: CDR1 MNHEY, CDR2 SVGEGT. Written as DNA, the CDR3 is TGTGCCAGCAGTACTGGGACAGGGGGCTTGGAGACCCAGTACTTC. Protein: CASSTGTGGLETQYF.

The genes are TRBV7-2 and TRBJ1-1, with D perhaps TRBD1 (5 bases). V was shortened by 2 bases and J by 8 bases, with 15 bases between the two germline ends. Germline assignment: CDR1 SGHTA and CDR2 FQGNSA. The CDR3 has 14 residues. This CDR3 reads CASSLQGPKVEAFF. The DNA of the CDR3 is TGTGCCAGCAGCTTACAGGGTCCTAAAGTGGAAGCTTTCTTT.

The chain couples TRBV2 to TRBJ2-7; TRBD2 matches at 10 bases. The CDR3 has 14 amino acids. Germline V gene lookup returns CDR1 SNHLY and CDR2 FYNNEI. V was pared by 7 bases and J by 3 bases, with 6 bases of the junction left unmatched. CDR3 residues: CASKQRGGIYEQYV. CDR3 DNA sequence: TGTGCCAGCAAACAGCGGGGGGGTATCTACGAGCAGTACGTC.

With regard to this clone: The sample has other DNA sequences that encode this CDR3 too. The chain couples TRBV24-1 to TRBJ2-5, with a weak D call TRBD2 (5 bases). The germline V and J ends were trimmed by 3 bases and 4 bases, with 11 bases remaining between them. Germline V gene data show CDR1 as KGHDR and CDR2 as SFDVKD. The CDR3 sequence is 14 residues long. In nucleotides, the CDR3 is TGTGCCACCAGTGATCCGGGGATAGGAGAGACCCAGTACTTC. Encoded protein: CATSDPGIGETQYF.

The chain combines TRBV29-1 with TRBJ1-1; TRBD1 agrees at 11 bases. The V segment lost 7 bases and the J segment 5 bases; nucleotides outside the gene matches: 6. The CDR3 is 13 residues long. Germline V CDR1 and CDR2: SQVTM, ANQGSEA. The CDR3 coding sequence is TGCAGCGGGACAGGGGGCGCGGGGACTGAAGCTTTCTTT. This translates into CSGTGGAGTEAFF.

This clone was seen just once. The V call is TRBV5-6, the J call TRBJ1-3; 8 positions match TRBD1. CDR1 and CDR2 (germline): SGHDT, YYEEEE. The V segment lost 4 bases and the J segment 3 bases; nucleotides outside the gene matches: 9. This CDR3 spans 16 amino acids. The CDR3 DNA sequence: TGTGCCAGCAGCCGCTGGACAGGGAGGTATGGAAACACCATATATTTT. Encoded protein: CASSRWTGRYGNTIYF.

The V and J genes are TRBV7-2 and TRBJ2-5, with TRBD2 matching over 7 bases. The CDR3 totals 15 residues. V lost 5 bases and J lost 5; bases outside the gene matches: 11. The germline V gene encodes CDR1 SGHTA and CDR2 FQGNSA. As DNA, the CDR3 is TGTGCCAGCAGCCCAGACAGCGGGGCGGGGGAGACCCAGTACTTC. The encoded protein is CASSPDSGAGETQYF.